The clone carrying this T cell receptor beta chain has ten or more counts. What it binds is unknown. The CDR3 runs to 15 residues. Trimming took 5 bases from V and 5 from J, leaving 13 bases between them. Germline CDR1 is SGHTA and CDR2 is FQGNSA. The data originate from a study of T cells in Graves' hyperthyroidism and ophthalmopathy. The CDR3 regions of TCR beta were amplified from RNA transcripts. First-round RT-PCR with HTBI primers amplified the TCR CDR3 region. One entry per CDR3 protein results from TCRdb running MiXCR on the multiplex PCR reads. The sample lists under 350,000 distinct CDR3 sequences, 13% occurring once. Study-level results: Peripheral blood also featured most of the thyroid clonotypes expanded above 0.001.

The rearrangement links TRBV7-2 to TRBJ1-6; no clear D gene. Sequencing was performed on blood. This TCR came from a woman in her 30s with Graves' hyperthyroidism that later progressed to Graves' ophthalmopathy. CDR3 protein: CASSPRSGDNSPLHF. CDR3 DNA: TGTGCCAGCAGCCCACGTTCCGGGGATAATTCACCCCTCCACTTT.